This TCR beta chain came from a study of blood T cell repertoires in COVID-19. Study overall: Acute-phase and convalescent COVID-19 samples originated in the United States, Italy and Spain.

The CDR3 totals 15 residues. V dropped 7 bases and J dropped 5 bases, with 21 bases sitting between them. The V gene's germline CDR1 is SGHTS and CDR2 YDEGEE. Under the authors' procedure: Reference gene primer amplification yielded estimated nucleated cell counts. The data were produced by immunoSEQ multiplex PCR, yet TCRdb's version contains in-frame clones alone and is incomplete. The D gene and trimming were derived from the DNA, and the V and J assignments and clone size from that table. The sample lists roughly 220,000 clones, 70% to 85% occurring once. Recruitment covered about 26 US areas and drew participants whose ages spanned about 18 to 90 years. Researchers sorted participants into cohorts using their self-reported clinical history.

The rearrangement joins TRBV5-8 to TRBJ1-2; TRBD1 might be the D (5 bases). The TCR sequence derives from a man aged 35 to 55 who had recovered from COVID-19. Sample: PBMCs or T cells enriched from blood (not recorded which). CDR3 region: CASGVREGRTYGYTF. DNA of the CDR3: TGTGCCAGCGGGGTACGGGAGGGCAGGACATATGGCTACACCTTC.